One and the same sample provided the 10 T cell receptor beta chains below, sequenced in a study of blood T cells in healthy people across ages. Sample-barcoded 5' priming and a J-beta primer mix drove a second PCR of roughly 7 to 11 cycles. Via MiXCR, TCRdb re-called the 5' RACE reads, giving one row per CDR3 protein. The sample has hundreds of thousands of distinct CDR3 sequences, about 25% seen once; the top ten hold around 10%. The same sample was also used in a study of T cells of mothers and their children.

The specimen sequenced was blood. The receptor source for this set is a boy between 5 and 17 years old in good health.

V and J are TRBV5-6 and TRBJ2-2; TRBD2 matches at 7 bases. This CDR3 region has 15 residues. The V and J ends lost 5 bases and 0 bases, in that order; junction bases with no gene match: 4. CDR1 and CDR2 (germline): SGHDT, YYEEEE. The CDR3 coding sequence is TGTGCCAGCAGAATGGGGGGGTCGAACACCGGGGAGCTGTTTTTT. Translated, it gives CASRMGGSNTGELFF.

V usage is TRBV11-2 and J usage is TRBJ2-7, with D perhaps matching TRBD1 or TRBD2 (7 bases each). V dropped 5 bases and J dropped 6 bases, with 20 bases sitting between them. This CDR3 contains 15 residues. From germline, CDR1 is SGHAT and CDR2 FQNNGV. This chain's CDR3 is CASSPLRGRGSEQYF. CDR3 nucleotides: TGTGCCAGCAGCCCCCTAAGGGGGCGCGGGAGCGAGCAGTACTTC.

This clonotype appeared a few times. This chain links TRBV3-1 with TRBJ1-2, with D perhaps TRBD1 (5 bases). Trimming removed 4 bases from V and 4 bases from J, with 10 bases in between. The CDR3 sequence is 13 residues long. CDR1 and CDR2 (germline): LGHDT, YNNKEL (reference sequence). DNA for the CDR3: TGTGCCAGCAGCCCGGACACTTTCTATGGCTACACCTTC. Translated, it gives CASSPDTFYGYTF.

This clonotype was seen more than once but under ten times. This chain joins TRBV3-1 and TRBJ1-3; 9 bases align to TRBD1. CDR3 length equals 18 residues. V lost 3 bases, J lost 3 bases, and 12 bases stayed unmatched. Germline V CDR1 and CDR2: LGHDT, YNNKEL (reference sequence). The CDR3 DNA sequence: TGTGCCAGCAGCCAGCAGAGTTTCCGGGACAGGGATGGAAACACCATATATTTT. Its protein is CASSQQSFRDRDGNTIYF.

Here the CDR3 DNA reads TGTGCCAGCAGCCCCACAATCATAGCGGGGGGGCGCCAAGAGACCCAGTACTTC. Translation: CASSPTIIAGGRQETQYF. The chain links TRBV7-2 to TRBJ2-5; 11 nucleotides align to TRBD2. V lost 5 bases, J lost 1 base, and 12 bases stayed unmatched. Germline CDR1 and CDR2: SGHTA and FQGNSA. The CDR3 spans 18 residues.

The rearrangement uses TRBV27 and TRBJ2-3; TRBD1 matches 9 bases. V gave up 5 bases and J gave up 2 bases; unmatched junction bases: 17. From germline, CDR1 is MNHEY and CDR2 SMNVEV (reference sequence). This CDR3 region has 19 residues. CDR3 in DNA: TGTGCCAGCAGTCTCGTACGGGACAGGGTTAAAAGATTCACAGATACGCAGTATTTT. Amino acid sequence: CASSLVRDRVKRFTDTQYF.

This clonotype was detected only a few times. V and J are TRBV7-9 and TRBJ2-5, with 7 bases lining up with TRBD1. V lost 8 bases and J lost 5; bases outside the gene matches: 8. The germline CDR1 and CDR2 sequences are SEHNR and FQNEAQ (reference sequence). CDR3 size: 13 residues. As DNA, the CDR3 is TGTGCCAGCGGGACCAGGGGGACGGAGACCCAGTACTTC. It yields the protein CASGTRGTETQYF.

The CDR3 bases are TGTGCCAGCAGCCTTTCGACCCTCCACTTT. Translated: CASSLSTLHF. This rearrangement joins TRBV7-2 to TRBJ1-6; D gene uncertain. This CDR3 contains 10 residues. From germline, CDR1 is SGHTA and CDR2 FQGNSA. Trimming stripped 5 bases from V and 14 bases from J, with 7 bases between.

This clonotype was seen repeatedly, ten times or more. This chain links TRBV4-3 with TRBJ2-5; 12 bases match TRBD2. The V and J ends lost 0 bases and 0 bases, in that order; junction bases with no gene match: 8. The CDR3 length is 19 residues. CDR1 is LGHNA and CDR2 is YSLEER in the germline V gene. DNA for the CDR3: TGCGCCAGCAGCCAAGATCACCCAGGACTAGCGGGGAACCAAGAGACCCAGTACTTC. Protein sequence: CASSQDHPGLAGNQETQYF.

The sample holds a few counts of this clonotype. The chain joins TRBV20-1 to TRBJ2-5; 9 bases match TRBD1. V lost 4 bases and J lost 3; bases outside the gene matches: 9. The CDR3 sequence is 15 residues long. CDR1 DFQATT and CDR2 SNEGSKA come from the germline V gene (reference sequence). The CDR3 nucleotides are TGCAGTGCTATCCGGGACAGGGCGCCCGAAGAGACCCAGTACTTC. It is translated as CSAIRDRAPEETQYF.